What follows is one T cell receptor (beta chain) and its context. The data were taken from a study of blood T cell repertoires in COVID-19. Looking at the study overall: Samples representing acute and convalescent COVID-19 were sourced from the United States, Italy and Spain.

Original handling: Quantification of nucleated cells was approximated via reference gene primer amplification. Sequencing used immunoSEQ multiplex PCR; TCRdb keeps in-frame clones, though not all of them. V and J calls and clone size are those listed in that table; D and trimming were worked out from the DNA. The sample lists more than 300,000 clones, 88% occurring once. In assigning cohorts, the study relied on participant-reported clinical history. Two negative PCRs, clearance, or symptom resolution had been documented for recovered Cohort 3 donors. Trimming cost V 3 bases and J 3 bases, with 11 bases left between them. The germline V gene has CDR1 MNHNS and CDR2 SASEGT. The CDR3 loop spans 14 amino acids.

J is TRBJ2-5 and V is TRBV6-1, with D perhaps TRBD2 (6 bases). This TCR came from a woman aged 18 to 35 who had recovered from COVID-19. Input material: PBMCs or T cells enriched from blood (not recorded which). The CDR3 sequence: CASSDLTGEETQYF. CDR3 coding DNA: TGTGCCAGCAGTGACCTTACGGGAGAAGAGACCCAGTACTTC.